This T cell receptor beta chain originates from a study of cytomegalovirus exposure and HLA in healthy donors. This clone was seen a few times. This CDR3 region has 14 residues. The junction had 9 bases not matched to a gene; V was cut back by 8 bases and J by 5 bases. Per germline, CDR1 SNHLY and CDR2 FYNNEI. The assay was immunoSEQ multiplex PCR, and TCRdb's table has in-frame clones only and misses some. The sample carries about 360,000 clones, 75% to 90% recorded once. The sequencing sample was made of PBMCs. This sequence originates from a woman aged 18-29 years in good health and CMV-seronegative. The rearrangement uses TRBV2 and TRBJ2-7, with 10 bases aligning to TRBD1. This chain's CDR3 is CASLKDRGGDEQYF. CDR3 sequence (DNA): TGTGCCAGCCTGAAGGACAGGGGGGGTGACGAGCAGTACTTC.